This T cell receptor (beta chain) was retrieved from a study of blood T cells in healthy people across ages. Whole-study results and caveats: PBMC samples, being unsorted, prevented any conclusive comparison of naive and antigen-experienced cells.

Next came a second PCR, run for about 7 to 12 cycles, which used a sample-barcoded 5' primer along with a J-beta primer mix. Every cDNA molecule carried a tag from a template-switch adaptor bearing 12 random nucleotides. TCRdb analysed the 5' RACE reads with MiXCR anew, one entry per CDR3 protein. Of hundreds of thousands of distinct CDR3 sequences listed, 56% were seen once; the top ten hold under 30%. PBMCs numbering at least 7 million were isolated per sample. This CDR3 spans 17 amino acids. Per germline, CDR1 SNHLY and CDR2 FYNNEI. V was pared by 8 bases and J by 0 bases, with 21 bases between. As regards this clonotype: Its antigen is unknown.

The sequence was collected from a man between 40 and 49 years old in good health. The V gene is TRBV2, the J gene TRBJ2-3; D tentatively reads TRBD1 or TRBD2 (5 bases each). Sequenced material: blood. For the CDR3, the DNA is TGTGCCAGCCGTGGTAGGGGACCACAAACTAGCACAGATACGCAGTATTTT. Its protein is CASRGRGPQTSTDTQYF.